The 16 T cell receptor beta chains given below trace back to one sample, sequenced in a study of multiple sclerosis patients with progressive multifocal leukoencephalopathy. Clones were sequenced by immunoSEQ multiplex PCR, and TCRdb holds only the in-frame ones, with some missing. The table includes about 30,000 clones, over 90% detected once. Time point meaning: before natalizumab initiation. Sequenced sample: PBMCs. Every receptor here comes from a man aged 30 to 45 with multiple sclerosis.

This clone was counted between two and nine times. J is TRBJ1-1 and V is TRBV12-5; D ambiguous. V was pared by 2 bases and J by 4 bases, with 14 bases between. CDR3 length: 15 residues. Germline-derived CDR1 and CDR2 are LGHNT and FRNRAP. The CDR3 loop reads CASGLPTWEGTEAFF. Here the CDR3 DNA reads TGTGCTAGTGGTTTGCCAACGTGGGAGGGCACTGAAGCTTTCTTT.

The V call is TRBV10-1, the J call TRBJ2-3; D remains ambiguous. The CDR3 runs to 12 residues. Deletions cut 9 bases from V and 0 bases from J, with 7 bases between. Germline V gene data show CDR1 as WNHNN and CDR2 as SYGVQD (reference sequence). CDR3 sequence (DNA): TGCGCCAGACCCGTTAGCACAGATACGCAGTATTTT. It yields the protein CARPVSTDTQYF.

The V and J genes are TRBV4-1 and TRBJ2-2; the D is unclear. V lost 1 base and J lost 7, with 7 bases in between. CDR1 and CDR2 from the germline V gene are MGHRA and YSYEKL. CDR3 size: 13 residues. CDR3 residues: CASSQGSLGELFF. The CDR3 bases are TGCGCCAGCAGCCAAGGCTCCCTCGGGGAGCTGTTTTTT.

The CDR3 region is CATSRDVLAGADTQYF. Here the CDR3 DNA reads TGTGCCACCAGCAGAGATGTGCTAGCGGGAGCGGATACGCAGTATTTT. The V and J genes are TRBV15 and TRBJ2-3, with 10 positions matching TRBD2. CDR1 is LNHNV and CDR2 is YYDKDF in the germline V gene (reference sequence). With 0 bases clipped from V and 6 bases from J, the junction kept 6 bases outside the gene matches. The CDR3 runs to 16 residues.

CDR3 in DNA: TGCAGCGTTGGAGGGGGCACGAACACTGAAGCTTTCTTT. This sequence encodes CSVGGGTNTEAFF. The J gene is TRBJ1-1, the V gene TRBV29-1; TRBD1 matches 7 bases. V trimming: 4 bases; J trimming: 1 base; junction bases outside the gene matches: 3. The CDR3 totals 13 residues. Germline CDR1 is SQVTM and CDR2 is ANQGSEA.

V is TRBV28 and J is TRBJ2-7; tentative D call: TRBD1 (5 bases). Germline loops: CDR1 MDHEN, CDR2 SYDVKM. The CDR3 spans 14 residues. The V end lost 7 bases, the J end lost 6 bases, and 19 bases lay between the germline ends. The CDR3 here is CASTMGPTWGEQYF. The CDR3 region has the DNA TGTGCCAGCACCATGGGGCCAACGTGGGGCGAGCAGTACTTC. The full variable domain, its missing parts supplied by reference TRBV28 and TRBJ2-7, is DVKVTQSSRYLVKRTGEKVFLECVQDMDHENMFWYRQDPGLGLRLIYFSYDVKMKEKGDIPEGYSVSREKKERFSLILESASTNQTSMYLCASTMGPTWGEQYFGPGTRLTVT.

This clone was picked up one time. J is TRBJ2-3 and V is TRBV6-5, with 8 bases lining up with TRBD2. The germline V gene encodes CDR1 MNHEY and CDR2 SVGAGI. CDR3 length equals 13 residues. Trimming cost V 6 bases and J 6 bases; bases outside gene matches: 5. The CDR3 DNA sequence: TGTGCCAGCAGACCGGGGGGGGGTGATACGCAGTATTTT. Protein sequence: CASRPGGGDTQYF.

The J gene is TRBJ2-1, the V gene TRBV4-3; a possible D gene is TRBD1 (6 bases). The CDR3 consists of 15 residues. Germline V gene lookup returns CDR1 LGHNA and CDR2 YSLEER. Trimming removed 1 base from V and 6 bases from J, with 13 bases in between. CDR3: CASSQGRQGSNEQFF. CDR3 DNA sequence: TGCGCCAGCAGCCAAGGGAGGCAGGGGTCCAATGAGCAGTTCTTC.

The rearrangement uses TRBV5-6 and TRBJ2-7, with 7 bases fitting TRBD1. The V and J ends lost 5 bases and 0 bases, in that order; junction bases with no gene match: 5. This CDR3 is 14 amino acids long. Germline CDR1 SGHDT, CDR2 YYEEEE. This chain's CDR3 is CASRSGQSSYEQYV. The CDR3 nucleotides read TGTGCCAGCAGGTCGGGACAGTCCTCCTACGAGCAGTACGTC.

The CDR3 DNA sequence: TGTGCCAGCAGTTACGGGGGCCTGCAAGCTTTCTTT. As protein: CASSYGGLQAFF. This chain joins TRBV6-6 and TRBJ1-1; D is possibly TRBD1 (6 bases). The V end was cut by 2 bases, the J end by 9 bases, with 10 bases between. Germline CDR1 is MNHNY and CDR2 is SVGAGI (reference sequence). This CDR3 has 12 residues.

The V gene is TRBV11-2, the J gene TRBJ2-3; D ambiguous. Germline values: CDR1 SGHAT, CDR2 FQNNGV. The V and J ends lost 1 base and 0 bases respectively, with 8 bases between them. The CDR3 is 15 residues long. CDR3 DNA: TGTGCCAGCAGCTTAGTCGGCTGGAGCACAGATACGCAGTATTTT. It is translated as CASSLVGWSTDTQYF.

The rearrangement links TRBV29-1 to TRBJ2-3; TRBD2 agrees at 10 bases. J lost 3 bases, V lost 4 bases, and 7 bases had no gene match. In germline, CDR1 is SQVTM, CDR2 ANQGSEA. The CDR3 contains 15 residues. For the CDR3, the DNA is TGCAGCGTTGGAGTAGCGGGAGGAGCGACAGATACGCAGTATTTT. Its protein is CSVGVAGGATDTQYF.

This clone was seen just once. The CDR3 here is CASNKQASTDTQYF. The CDR3 DNA sequence: TGTGCCAGCAATAAACAGGCTAGCACAGATACGCAGTATTTT. The chain has TRBV6-5 and TRBJ2-3; tentatively, D is TRBD1 (5 bases). Trimming took off 7 bases at V and 0 bases at J, with 11 bases between the two ends. There are 14 residues in the CDR3. Germline values: CDR1 MNHEY, CDR2 SVGAGI.

This chain connects TRBV5-1 to TRBJ2-2, with D perhaps matching TRBD1 (5 bases). Germline lookup yields CDR1 SGHRS and CDR2 YFSETQ. V gave up 0 bases and J gave up 4 bases, with 10 bases separating them. There are 15 residues in the CDR3. The CDR3 is CASSLAGTGTGELFF. In DNA form, the CDR3 reads TGCGCCAGCAGCTTGGCCGGAACAGGCACCGGGGAGCTGTTTTTT.

J is TRBJ2-7 and V is TRBV7-9; D unresolved. Trimming removed 3 bases from V and 2 bases from J, with 5 bases in between. From germline, CDR1 is SEHNR and CDR2 FQNEAQ (reference sequence). The CDR3 consists of 12 residues. Written as DNA, the CDR3 is TGTGCCAGCAGCTTCGAGACCTACGAGCAGTACGTC. Translating it yields CASSFETYEQYV.

This clone was detected only a few times. This sequence joins TRBV6-5 and TRBJ2-7; no clear D gene. Germline-derived CDR1 and CDR2 are MNHEY and SVGAGI. This CDR3 is built from 15 residues. Trimming took 1 base from V and 3 from J, leaving 13 bases between them. CDR3 residues: CASSYYSGGNYEQYF. DNA of the CDR3: TGTGCCAGCAGTTACTATTCAGGTGGTAACTACGAGCAGTACTTC.